The clone carrying this T cell receptor (beta chain) showed up just once. Its antigen is as yet unknown. The entry originates in a study of siplizumab effects on memory and regulatory T cells. Findings and limits, study-wide: A minor fraction of alloreactive clones, and no more, mapped to unstimulated subsets.

The CDR3 extends over 15 amino acids. CDR1 and CDR2 (germline): LGHNA, YNFKEQ. V trimming: 3 bases; J trimming: 3 bases; junction bases outside the gene matches: 4. Sequenced by immunoSEQ multiplex PCR; TCRdb stores in-frame clones only, minus some. The sample has about 100,000 clones; 93% are singletons. This receptor was taken from a human donor in good health. Specimen: Tregs sorted from blood. V is TRBV4-2 and J is TRBJ2-7; 11 positions match TRBD1. This chain's CDR3 is CASSQTGTGGYEQYF. CDR3 nucleotides: TGTGCCAGCAGCCAGACCGGGACAGGGGGCTACGAGCAGTACTTC.